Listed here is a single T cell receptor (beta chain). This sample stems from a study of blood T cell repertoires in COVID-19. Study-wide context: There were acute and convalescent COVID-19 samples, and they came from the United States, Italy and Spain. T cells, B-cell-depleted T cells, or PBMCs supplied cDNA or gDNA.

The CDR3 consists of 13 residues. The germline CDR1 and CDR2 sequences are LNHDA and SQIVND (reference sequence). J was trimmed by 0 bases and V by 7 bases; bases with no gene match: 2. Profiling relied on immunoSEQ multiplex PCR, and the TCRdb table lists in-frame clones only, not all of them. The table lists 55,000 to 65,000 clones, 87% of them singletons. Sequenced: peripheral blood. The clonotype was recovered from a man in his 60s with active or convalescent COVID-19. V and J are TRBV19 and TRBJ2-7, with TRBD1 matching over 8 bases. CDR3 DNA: TGTGCCAGTAAGCAGGGGGCCTCCTACGAGCAGTACTTC. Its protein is CASKQGASYEQYF.